This T cell receptor beta chain was sequenced for a study of CD8 T cells in Susac syndrome. RNA was extracted with the RNeasy kit, and a quantity of 0.5 to 1 ug was reverse transcribed using random hexamers. Each CDR3 protein is one row after TCRdb ran MiXCR on the immunoSEQ multiplex PCR reads. The sample shows about 130,000 distinct CDR3 sequences, more than 90% of them seen only once. This CDR3 comprises 13 residues. Germline V gene data show CDR1 as MRHNA and CDR2 as SNTAGT. Trimming removed 2 bases at V and 5 bases at J, with 6 bases between. The chain couples TRBV6-4 to TRBJ2-2, with D perhaps TRBD1 (6 bases). The TCR sequence derives from a human donor with Susac syndrome. The sample taken for sequencing was CD8+ T cells from PBMCs. CDR3 amino acids: CASSDTGTGELFF. CDR3 coding DNA: TGTGCCAGCAGTGACACAGGGACCGGGGAGCTGTTTTTT.